This T cell receptor beta chain was retrieved from a study of blood T cells in healthy people across ages (dated by TCRdb to 2015 to 2017). In the study overall: In model experiments, roughly one uniquely barcoded TCR beta cDNA molecule per two T cells was captured by template switching. Age-related changes in TCR beta repertoire diversity were measured in the study by deep sequencing normalized with unique cDNA molecular identifiers. The donors were divided into four age groups: young (average about 16 years), middle-aged (about 39), aged (around 67) and long-lived (about 80). To avoid experimental bias, donors of different ages were spread randomly across the sequencing lanes. For two donors (one aged 18 to 29 and one aged 80 or older), the study analyzed two additional independent replicas of 1 million unique cDNA reads from the same blood draw.

General conclusions and limits of the study: Estimates of total diversity from one million sequenced T cells were regarded as lower bounds and underestimates. The long-lived group showed more naive CD4+ T cells, fewer expanded clones and increased TCR diversity than the aged group, suggesting age selection. Because donor CMV infection status was unknown, age-related changes in expanded clonotypes were potentially confounded. Observed TCR beta diversity per million T cells fell roughly linearly with age, and a significant reduction was already apparent by age around 40. The percentage of naive T cells measured by flow cytometry correlated strongly with observed TCR beta diversity. Because profiling used bulk unsorted PBMCs, naive and antigen-experienced compartments could not be compared conclusively.

The donors were roughly 40 Caucasian individuals from Russia, aged 6 to 90 years, who were systemically healthy. Each donor gave roughly 9 milliliters of peripheral blood, drawn into EDTA-treated Vacutainer tubes. Ficoll-Paque density-gradient centrifugation was used to isolate PBMCs, with at least 6.5 million per sample. Trizol reagent was used to extract total RNA from the PBMCs, yielding at least 6 micrograms per sample. Naive CD45RAhigh/CD27high T cell percentages were measured by flow cytometry on a PBMC aliquot from every donor. The CDR3 runs 15 residues from the cysteine to the phenylalanine. Kept here is only the CDR3 DNA, which spans 45 bases and is read in frame from base 1. From the germline V gene, CDR1 is SQVTM and CDR2 is ANQGSEA. Clipping removes 5 bases from V and 6 bases from J, with 8 as the unmatched junction base count. Library creation used 5' RACE. This sample was sequenced with an Illumina HiSeq 2500. The second PCR ran for roughly 7 to 12 cycles and used a J-beta primer mix along with a sample-barcoded 5' primer. A unique molecular identifier was introduced onto each TCR beta cDNA molecule by a template-switch 5' adaptor carrying 12 random nucleotides. Each sample yielded at least 3 million CDR3-containing paired-end reads. First-strand cDNA synthesis was performed from all RNA using the Mint cDNA synthesis kit, with priming by a TRBC-specific oligonucleotide. Following uracil-DNA glycosylase treatment, a first 18-cycle PCR with universal primers M1SS and BC2_uni_R was performed on all cDNA. The published analysis was carried out like this. Each sample was normalized by randomly selecting 1 million high-quality reads, each carrying a distinct molecular identifier. Reads sharing molecular identifiers were discarded rather than binned into consensus sequences. MiTCR, with a Q25 quality threshold and the strictest error-elimination algorithm, was used for CDR3 identification, clonotype clustering and error correction. Lower-bound total TCR beta diversity was estimated with a nonparametric unseen species model using Euler transformation. TCRdb reprocessed the public reads (quality trimming at Q25 with fastp, clone calling with MiXCR) and kept in-frame beta chains. Every distinct CDR3 protein forms one entry, paired with its most common genes and DNA. The V and J calls and clone size are TCRdb's, not the authors'. The sample table shows hundreds of thousands of distinct CDR3 sequences, and less than 60% are seen once. Jointly, the top ten make up roughly 20% of the sample.

Note on this clonotype: Its target antigen remains unknown. Base qualities are not provided; no much larger clone lies one nucleotide away.

The chain links TRBV29-1 with TRBJ2-7; 15 junctional bases match TRBD2. Sequenced input: blood. The clonotype was recovered from a man at least 80 years old in good health. The DNA sequence reads TGCAGCGTTACCCGGACTAGCGGGAGGGCGGTCGAGCAGTACTTC. This gives the protein CSVTRTSGRAVEQYF.